These T cell receptor beta chains were read from a single sample in a study of metastatic and nonmetastatic thyroid tumors. TCRdb called clones again from the PCR reads with MiXCR. The table lists 35,000 to 50,000 clones, roughly 19% of them singletons. The sequenced sample consisted of blood. These receptor sequences come from a female donor with papillary thyroid cancer or a benign thyroid nodule (not recorded which). Some clones in this sample may be carry-over from other donors' samples. The CDR3 runs from the conserved cysteine through the conserved F or W. D genes are given only for firm matches. Rows give clone size only sometimes, using once, few, many, or a class for an expanded clone.

D gene: .
clone size: .
V gene: TRBV7-2
J gene: TRBJ2-7
CDR3 DNA: TGTGCCAGCAGCTCCCGGCGGGTGACCTACGAGCAGTACTTC
CDR3 protein: CASSSRRVTYEQYF

D gene: TRBD1
clone size: many
V gene: TRBV2
J gene: TRBJ2-7
CDR3 DNA: TGTGCCAGCAGTCAATTTTGGCCAGGGGGTAACGAGCAGTACTTC
CDR3 protein: CASSQFWPGGNEQYF

D gene: .
clone size: .
V gene: TRBV5-4
J gene: TRBJ2-5
CDR3 DNA: TGTGCCAGCATCTTGGGTGGCAGCGTGCCACTCCAAGAGACCCAGTACTTC
CDR3 protein: CASILGGSVPLQETQYF

D gene: .
clone size: once
V gene: TRBV3-1
J gene: TRBJ2-7
CDR3 DNA: TGTGCCAGCAGCCAAGATCTTAACGGGAGTGGCGAGCAGTACTTC
CDR3 protein: CASSQDLNGSGEQYF

D gene: TRBD2
clone size: .
V gene: TRBV3-1
J gene: TRBJ2-7
CDR3 DNA: TGTGCCAGCAGCCAAGCGTACAGCGGGAAGTACTTC
CDR3 protein: CASSQAYSGKYF

D gene: .
clone size: .
V gene: TRBV20-1
J gene: TRBJ2-4
CDR3 DNA: TGCAGTGCCATGTCTGGCGGGAACGCCAAAAACATTCAGTACTTC
CDR3 protein: CSAMSGGNAKNIQYF

D gene: .
clone size: .
V gene: TRBV7-8
J gene: TRBJ1-2
CDR3 DNA: TGTGCCAGCAGCTTAAGCGGGGACGGGACTATGGGCTACACCTTC
CDR3 protein: CASSLSGDGTMGYTF

D gene: .
clone size: .
V gene: TRBV6-2/TRBV6-3
J gene: TRBJ1-5
CDR3 DNA: TGTGCCAGCAGTTCACACATTGGGGGGCGGTTCAATCAGCCACAGCATTTT
CDR3 protein: CASSSHIGGRFNQPQHF

D gene: .
clone size: few
V gene: TRBV28
J gene: TRBJ1-5
CDR3 DNA: TGTGCCAGCATTTCTTTTCAGGGGAGGAGGCAGCCCCAGCATTTT
CDR3 protein: CASISFQGRRQPQHF

D gene: .
clone size: .
V gene: TRBV5-1
J gene: TRBJ2-7
CDR3 DNA: TGCGCCAGCAGCTTAAGGGTTTTCTACGAGCAGTACTTC
CDR3 protein: CASSLRVFYEQYF

D gene: TRBD1
clone size: .
V gene: TRBV11-1
J gene: TRBJ2-1
CDR3 DNA: TGTGCCAGCAGCTTGATAGATGGACAGGATAATGAGCAGTTCTTC
CDR3 protein: CASSLIDGQDNEQFF

D gene: .
clone size: many
V gene: TRBV10-3
J gene: TRBJ1-1
CDR3 DNA: TGTGCCATCAGTGAGTTTAATCAGGTGGACACTGAAGCTTTCTTT
CDR3 protein: CAISEFNQVDTEAFF

D gene: .
clone size: many
V gene: TRBV3-1
J gene: TRBJ1-1
CDR3 DNA: TGTGCCAGCCTGGGTAGGGGGAACACTGAAGCTTTCTTT
CDR3 protein: CASLGRGNTEAFF

D gene: TRBD1
clone size: many
V gene: TRBV20-1
J gene: TRBJ2-4
CDR3 DNA: TGCAGTGCTAGACCCGACAGGGGAAAAAACATTCAGTACTTC
CDR3 protein: CSARPDRGKNIQYF

D gene: TRBD2
clone size: many
V gene: TRBV11-2
J gene: TRBJ2-5
CDR3 DNA: TGTGCCAGCAGCTTGATAGGGACTAGCGGGACCCAAGAGACCCAGTACTTC
CDR3 protein: CASSLIGTSGTQETQYF

D gene: .
clone size: many
V gene: TRBV6-1
J gene: TRBJ2-7
CDR3 DNA: TGTGCCAGCAGCCCCGTGGGGCGCGGGGAGCAGTACTTC
CDR3 protein: CASSPVGRGEQYF

D gene: .
clone size: .
V gene: TRBV19
J gene: TRBJ1-2
CDR3 DNA: TGTGCACCCGGGGAACAGGGCCATAACTATGGCTACACATTC
CDR3 protein: CAPGEQGHNYGYTF

D gene: .
clone size: few
V gene: TRBV28
J gene: TRBJ2-7
CDR3 DNA: TGTGCCAGCAGTCTCCGGGCCCTCCTTGACGAGCGGTACTTC
CDR3 protein: CASSLRALLDERYF

D gene: .
clone size: few
V gene: TRBV28
J gene: TRBJ2-2
CDR3 DNA: TGTGCCAGCAGTCCCCCGGGGGGGGAGCTGTTTTTT
CDR3 protein: CASSPPGGELFF

D gene: TRBD1
clone size: many
V gene: TRBV27
J gene: TRBJ1-2
CDR3 DNA: TGTGCCAGCGGGAGTCCCGGGACAGGACTGTATGGCTACACCTTC
CDR3 protein: CASGSPGTGLYGYTF

D gene: TRBD1
clone size: many
V gene: TRBV10-3
J gene: TRBJ1-2
CDR3 DNA: TGTGCCATCGCCGGGACAGGGAAAACTGGCTACACCTTC
CDR3 protein: CAIAGTGKTGYTF

D gene: .
clone size: many
V gene: TRBV9
J gene: TRBJ1-4
CDR3 DNA: TGTGCCAGCAGCCCCCCCGATGGTGAAAAACTGTTTTTT
CDR3 protein: CASSPPDGEKLFF

D gene: .
clone size: many
V gene: TRBV28
J gene: TRBJ2-2
CDR3 DNA: TGTGCCAGCGTCACAGTGAGTACCGGGGAGCTGTTTTTT
CDR3 protein: CASVTVSTGELFF

D gene: .
clone size: many
V gene: TRBV4-1
J gene: TRBJ1-3
CDR3 DNA: TGCGCCAGCAGCCAAGAGGACCGGGCGGGAAACACCATATATTTT
CDR3 protein: CASSQEDRAGNTIYF

D gene: .
clone size: few
V gene: TRBV6-2/TRBV6-3
J gene: TRBJ2-3
CDR3 DNA: TGTGCCAGCAGTTACAGCGTAAAATCGGGAGTGCCAGATACGCAGTATTTT
CDR3 protein: CASSYSVKSGVPDTQYF

D gene: .
clone size: many
V gene: TRBV18
J gene: TRBJ2-1
CDR3 DNA: TGTGCCAGCTCACCATTTGGCCAGAACTCCTACAATGAGCAGTTCTTC
CDR3 protein: CASSPFGQNSYNEQFF

D gene: .
clone size: many
V gene: TRBV3-1
J gene: TRBJ2-3
CDR3 DNA: TGTGCCAGCAGCCCCCGGGACAGCACAGATACGCAGTATTTT
CDR3 protein: CASSPRDSTDTQYF

D gene: TRBD2
clone size: few
V gene: TRBV6-4
J gene: TRBJ2-1
CDR3 DNA: TGTGCCAGCAGTGATGGGACTAGCGGAGACTACAATGAGCAGTTCTTC
CDR3 protein: CASSDGTSGDYNEQFF

D gene: .
clone size: few
V gene: TRBV28
J gene: TRBJ1-1
CDR3 DNA: TGTGCCAGCAGTTTCGGGGGTGTTCCTGAAGCTTTCTTT
CDR3 protein: CASSFGGVPEAFF

D gene: .
clone size: .
V gene: TRBV5-1
J gene: TRBJ1-2
CDR3 DNA: TGCGCCAGCAGCTTGGTACAGTCCTATGGCTACACCTTC
CDR3 protein: CASSLVQSYGYTF

D gene: TRBD2
clone size: many
V gene: TRBV7-3
J gene: TRBJ2-1
CDR3 DNA: TGTGCCAGCAGTCTAGCGGGAGGTTGGAATGAGCAGTTCTTC
CDR3 protein: CASSLAGGWNEQFF

D gene: .
clone size: .
V gene: TRBV28
J gene: TRBJ2-3
CDR3 DNA: TGTGCCAGCAGCCTGGGACGGGGTTCGGGGAGCGGCACAGATACGCAGTATTTT
CDR3 protein: CASSLGRGSGSGTDTQYF

D gene: .
clone size: many
V gene: TRBV11-2
J gene: TRBJ2-4
CDR3 DNA: TGTGCCAGCAGCTTAGACATAATGTCGATTCAGTACTTC
CDR3 protein: CASSLDIMSIQYF

D gene: .
clone size: many
V gene: TRBV27
J gene: TRBJ2-1
CDR3 DNA: TGTGCCAGCAGCTACCAAGGGGGGAATGAGCAGTTCTTC
CDR3 protein: CASSYQGGNEQFF

D gene: .
clone size: many
V gene: TRBV2
J gene: TRBJ2-7
CDR3 DNA: TGTGCCAGCAGAGAGTTCCGGGACGGTCCCTACGAGCAGTACTTC
CDR3 protein: CASREFRDGPYEQYF

D gene: TRBD2
clone size: many
V gene: TRBV20-1
J gene: TRBJ2-3
CDR3 DNA: TGCAGTGGGGGGCTAGCGGGAGGATATACGCAGTATTTT
CDR3 protein: CSGGLAGGYTQYF

D gene: TRBD2
clone size: .
V gene: TRBV3-1
J gene: TRBJ2-7
CDR3 DNA: TGTGCCAGCAGCCAGCTAGGACTAGCGGGAGGGCGGTACGAGCAGTACTTC
CDR3 protein: CASSQLGLAGGRYEQYF

D gene: .
clone size: many
V gene: TRBV7-2
J gene: TRBJ1-6
CDR3 DNA: TGTGCCAGCAGCTTAAAAGGATTATCGGAGGCCCTCCACTTT
CDR3 protein: CASSLKGLSEALHF

D gene: .
clone size: .
V gene: TRBV28
J gene: TRBJ2-3
CDR3 DNA: TGTGCCAGCAGTCTAGTACTAACGGGGGTCTCCCAGACCACGCAGTATTTT
CDR3 protein: CASSLVLTGVSQTTQYF

D gene: .
clone size: many
V gene: TRBV10-3
J gene: TRBJ2-5
CDR3 DNA: TGTGCCATCAGTGAGGGGACGCGCCAAGAGACCCAGTACTTC
CDR3 protein: CAISEGTRQETQYF

D gene: .
clone size: many
V gene: TRBV6-5
J gene: TRBJ2-2
CDR3 DNA: TGTGCCAGCAGTTATTCAGTAGCAATGCCCTTACCCGGGGAGCTGTTTTTT
CDR3 protein: CASSYSVAMPLPGELFF

D gene: .
clone size: many
V gene: TRBV2
J gene: TRBJ1-1
CDR3 DNA: TGTGCCAACAAACTTCGCTCTCGGAACACTGAAGCTTTCTTT
CDR3 protein: CANKLRSRNTEAFF

D gene: .
clone size: many
V gene: TRBV4-2
J gene: TRBJ2-3
CDR3 DNA: TGTGCCAGCAGCCAAGAGGGGGCGGGAACGACAGATACGCAGTATTTT
CDR3 protein: CASSQEGAGTTDTQYF

D gene: TRBD2
clone size: many
V gene: TRBV24-1
J gene: TRBJ2-3
CDR3 DNA: TGTGCCACCAGTGATCCGAAGCGGGAGCGAGTCCCAGATACGCAGTATTTT
CDR3 protein: CATSDPKRERVPDTQYF

D gene: TRBD2
clone size: .
V gene: TRBV12-3/TRBV12-4
J gene: TRBJ2-7
CDR3 DNA: TGTGCCAGCAGTTCGATAGCGGGAGTCTCCGAGCAGTACTTC
CDR3 protein: CASSSIAGVSEQYF

D gene: .
clone size: few
V gene: TRBV5-6
J gene: TRBJ1-2
CDR3 DNA: TGTGCCAGCAGCTTGGGGGCAAGGAACTATGGCTACACCTTC
CDR3 protein: CASSLGARNYGYTF

D gene: .
clone size: .
V gene: TRBV28
J gene: TRBJ2-5
CDR3 DNA: TGTGCCAGCAGTTTGGCAGGGATAGGAAGGGAGACGCAGTACTTC
CDR3 protein: CASSLAGIGRETQYF

D gene: .
clone size: many
V gene: TRBV7-9
J gene: TRBJ1-1
CDR3 DNA: TGTGCCAGCAGCCAAGCCGCGCGGGACACTGAAGCTTTCTTT
CDR3 protein: CASSQAARDTEAFF

D gene: .
clone size: few
V gene: TRBV6-4
J gene: TRBJ2-6
CDR3 DNA: TGTGCCAGCAGTGACTCGAACATGGACTCTGGGGCCAACGTCCTTACTTTC
CDR3 protein: CASSDSNMDSGANVLTF

D gene: .
clone size: .
V gene: TRBV19
J gene: TRBJ2-2
CDR3 DNA: TGTGCCAGTAGTATGGGTTTCACCTGGGAGCTGTTTTTT
CDR3 protein: CASSMGFTWELFF

D gene: .
clone size: .
V gene: TRBV5-1
J gene: TRBJ2-2
CDR3 DNA: TGCGCCAGCAGCCTGACTATTAACACCGGGGAGCTGTTTTTT
CDR3 protein: CASSLTINTGELFF

D gene: .
clone size: many
V gene: TRBV20-1
J gene: TRBJ2-1
CDR3 DNA: TGCAGTGCCAAGCCCGCCGTTGAGCAGTTCTTC
CDR3 protein: CSAKPAVEQFF

D gene: TRBD1
clone size: many
V gene: TRBV19
J gene: TRBJ2-2
CDR3 DNA: TGTGCCACCAGGGGGGGACAGGGGACCAGCACCGGGGAGCTGTTTTTT
CDR3 protein: CATRGGQGTSTGELFF

D gene: TRBD1
clone size: many
V gene: TRBV11-2
J gene: TRBJ2-7
CDR3 DNA: TGTGCCAGCAGCTTAGTCGTCCAGGGGGCAGGGGAGCAGTACTTC
CDR3 protein: CASSLVVQGAGEQYF

D gene: .
clone size: many
V gene: TRBV20-1
J gene: TRBJ1-1
CDR3 DNA: TGCAGTGCTAGAGGGGCGAGGGCTGAAGCTTTCTTT
CDR3 protein: CSARGARAEAFF